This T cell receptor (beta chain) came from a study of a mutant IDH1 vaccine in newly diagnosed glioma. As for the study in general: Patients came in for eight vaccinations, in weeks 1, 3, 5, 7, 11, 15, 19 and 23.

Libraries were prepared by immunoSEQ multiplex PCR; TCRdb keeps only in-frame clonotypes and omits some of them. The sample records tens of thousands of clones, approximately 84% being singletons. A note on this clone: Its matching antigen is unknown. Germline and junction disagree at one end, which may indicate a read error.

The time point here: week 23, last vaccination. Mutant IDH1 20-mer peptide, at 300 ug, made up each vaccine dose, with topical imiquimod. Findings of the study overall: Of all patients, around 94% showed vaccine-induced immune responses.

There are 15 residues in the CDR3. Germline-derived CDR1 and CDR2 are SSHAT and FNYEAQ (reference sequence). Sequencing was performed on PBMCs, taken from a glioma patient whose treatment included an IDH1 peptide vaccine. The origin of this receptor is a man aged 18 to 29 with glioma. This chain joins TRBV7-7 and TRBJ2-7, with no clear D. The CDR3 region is CASSLGHGNSYEQYF. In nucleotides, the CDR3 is TGTGCTAGCAGCTTAGGCCACGGCAACTCCTACGAGCAGTACTTC.